The rows below give T cell receptor beta chains drawn from one sample of a study of cytomegalovirus exposure and HLA in healthy donors. Using immunoSEQ multiplex PCR, the repertoire was profiled, and TCRdb retains in-frame clones only, with some absent. The sample comprises some 150,000 clones, 82% of which are singletons, and around 1.5% rests with the top ten. Material for sequencing was PBMCs. These receptors were taken from a male donor in good health and CMV-seronegative. CDR3s include the opening cysteine and the closing phenylalanine or tryptophan. The order of the fields is clone size, V gene, J gene, D gene, CDR3 DNA, CDR3 protein. A D gene is named only where the DNA matches it firmly. Some rows have no size entry. The others give once, few or many, or a class for an expanded clone.

abundance: few; v_gene: TRBV19; j_gene: TRBJ2-7; d_gene: TRBD1; CDR3nt: TGTGCCAGTAGTATAGGTGGGACAGGGTCCCTCTACGAGCAGTACTTC; CDR3aa: CASSIGGTGSLYEQYF
abundance: few; v_gene: TRBV5-1; j_gene: TRBJ2-7; d_gene: TRBD2; CDR3nt: TGCGCCAGCAGCCCGTCAAGGACTAGCGGTATCTCCTACGAGCAGTACTTC; CDR3aa: CASSPSRTSGISYEQYF
abundance: NA; v_gene: TRBV7-2; j_gene: TRBJ2-2; d_gene: NA; CDR3nt: TGTGCCAGCAGCTTAGCCCCTAGCCGTGCCACCGGGGAGCTGTTTTTT; CDR3aa: CASSLAPSRATGELFF
abundance: few; v_gene: TRBV7-9; j_gene: TRBJ2-3; d_gene: TRBD2; CDR3nt: TGTTCCAGCAGCTCGTTAGCGGGAGGGCCTTTGGAAGATACGCAGTATTTT; CDR3aa: CSSSSLAGGPLEDTQYF
abundance: NA; v_gene: TRBV6-5; j_gene: TRBJ1-4; d_gene: TRBD1; CDR3nt: TGTGCCAGCAGTCCACTGGACAGGGGTTTTGAAAAACTGTTTTTT; CDR3aa: CASSPLDRGFEKLFF
abundance: NA; v_gene: TRBV6-1; j_gene: TRBJ2-4; d_gene: NA; CDR3nt: TGTGCCACCAGCAACGGAGCCAAAAACATTCAGTACTTC; CDR3aa: CATSNGAKNIQYF
abundance: NA; v_gene: TRBV15; j_gene: TRBJ1-5; d_gene: TRBD1; CDR3nt: TGTGCCACCAGCAGGGACAGGGGGCAGGTTCAGCCCCAGCATTTT; CDR3aa: CATSRDRGQVQPQHF
abundance: once; v_gene: TRBV4-3; j_gene: TRBJ2-7; d_gene: TRBD2; CDR3nt: TGCGCCAGCAGCCAAGATTACGGGAGGGGGTACGAGCAGTACTTC; CDR3aa: CASSQDYGRGYEQYF
abundance: NA; v_gene: TRBV9; j_gene: TRBJ2-3; d_gene: TRBD2; CDR3nt: TGTGCCAGCAGCGTAGGGCTAGCGGGGGGTACAGATACGCAGTATTTT; CDR3aa: CASSVGLAGGTDTQYF
abundance: NA; v_gene: TRBV9; j_gene: TRBJ1-1; d_gene: NA; CDR3nt: TGTGCCAGCAGCGTAGAGCCCGCGGGTAGTCGACCTACTTCTGAAGCTTTCTTT; CDR3aa: CASSVEPAGSRPTSEAFF
abundance: NA; v_gene: TRBV5-5; j_gene: TRBJ2-5; d_gene: NA; CDR3nt: TGTGCCAGCAGCCCCGCCGGACAGTTTCAAGAGACCCAGTACTTC; CDR3aa: CASSPAGQFQETQYF
abundance: NA; v_gene: TRBV27; j_gene: TRBJ2-7; d_gene: NA; CDR3nt: TGTGCCAGCAAAGGGGTGGCCCCTCCCTACGAGCAGTACTTC; CDR3aa: CASKGVAPPYEQYF
abundance: NA; v_gene: TRBV5-1; j_gene: TRBJ2-3; d_gene: TRBD2; CDR3nt: TGCGCCAGCAGCTTGGGAAGACTAGCTGGCACAGATACGCAGTATTTT; CDR3aa: CASSLGRLAGTDTQYF
abundance: NA; v_gene: TRBV9; j_gene: TRBJ1-3; d_gene: NA; CDR3nt: TGTGCCAGCAGCGTAGGGCTGGGAGAGGGAAACACCATATATTTT; CDR3aa: CASSVGLGEGNTIYF
abundance: NA; v_gene: TRBV6-6; j_gene: TRBJ1-2; d_gene: TRBD1; CDR3nt: TGTGCCACCCAGATAAGGACAGGGCCCTATAACTATGGCTACACCTTC; CDR3aa: CATQIRTGPYNYGYTF
abundance: NA; v_gene: TRBV2; j_gene: TRBJ1-3; d_gene: NA; CDR3nt: TGTGCCAGCAGTGGGCTCAGCTCTGGAAACACCATATATTTT; CDR3aa: CASSGLSSGNTIYF
abundance: NA; v_gene: TRBV10-3; j_gene: TRBJ2-7; d_gene: NA; CDR3nt: TGTGCCATCAGTCCAGGGGATCCCTACGAGCAGTACTTC; CDR3aa: CAISPGDPYEQYF
abundance: few; v_gene: TRBV5-4; j_gene: TRBJ2-5; d_gene: TRBD1; CDR3nt: TGTGCCAGCAGCCTCGGGACAGGCAGACAAGAGACCCAGTACTTC; CDR3aa: CASSLGTGRQETQYF
abundance: NA; v_gene: TRBV11-2; j_gene: TRBJ1-3; d_gene: NA; CDR3nt: TGTGCCAGCAGTCAACCGACAGATAGCCCCCTAAACACCATATATTTT; CDR3aa: CASSQPTDSPLNTIYF
abundance: NA; v_gene: TRBV19; j_gene: TRBJ1-2; d_gene: TRBD1; CDR3nt: TGTGCCAGTAGTAGAGGGACAGGAAAGTTGACTTTAAACTATGGCTACACCTTC; CDR3aa: CASSRGTGKLTLNYGYTF
abundance: NA; v_gene: TRBV14; j_gene: TRBJ1-6; d_gene: NA; CDR3nt: TGTGCCAGCAGCCAAGATAGGGGGGGCTCCTATAATTCACCCCTCCACTTT; CDR3aa: CASSQDRGGSYNSPLHF
abundance: NA; v_gene: TRBV9; j_gene: TRBJ2-7; d_gene: TRBD2; CDR3nt: TGTGCCAGCAGTCCTACCGGACTAGCGGGGCCCGACGAGCAGTACTTC; CDR3aa: CASSPTGLAGPDEQYF
abundance: few; v_gene: TRBV9; j_gene: TRBJ2-7; d_gene: TRBD2; CDR3nt: TGTGCCAGCAGCGTAGGGGATAGGACTAGCGGGAGAAACGAGCAGTACTTC; CDR3aa: CASSVGDRTSGRNEQYF
abundance: NA; v_gene: TRBV10-3; j_gene: TRBJ2-7; d_gene: NA; CDR3nt: TGTGCCATCAGTGATTTAACTGGTCTGGTCTACGAGCAGTACTTC; CDR3aa: CAISDLTGLVYEQYF
abundance: NA; v_gene: TRBV9; j_gene: TRBJ2-7; d_gene: NA; CDR3nt: TGTGCCAGCAGCGTAGACACAGCCCACTACGAGCAGTACTTC; CDR3aa: CASSVDTAHYEQYF
abundance: NA; v_gene: TRBV28; j_gene: TRBJ2-1; d_gene: NA; CDR3nt: TGTGCCAGCAGGGGGCCCCTCGGATACAATGAGCAGTTCTTC; CDR3aa: CASRGPLGYNEQFF
abundance: NA; v_gene: TRBV28; j_gene: TRBJ2-7; d_gene: NA; CDR3nt: TGTGCCAGCAGTTTAGCCAGATTCTCCTACGAGCAGTACTTC; CDR3aa: CASSLARFSYEQYF
abundance: NA; v_gene: TRBV6-4; j_gene: TRBJ2-1; d_gene: TRBD2; CDR3nt: TGTGCCAGCAGTGTTGAGCGGGGCGAATACAATGAGCAGTTCTTC; CDR3aa: CASSVERGEYNEQFF
abundance: NA; v_gene: TRBV28; j_gene: TRBJ1-6; d_gene: NA; CDR3nt: TGTGCCACCCTGAAGGGGTGGTACTCACCCCTCCACTTT; CDR3aa: CATLKGWYSPLHF
abundance: few; v_gene: TRBV6-5; j_gene: TRBJ1-6; d_gene: NA; CDR3nt: TGTGCCAGCAGTTACCTCGACAGCCCCAATTCACCCCTCCACTTT; CDR3aa: CASSYLDSPNSPLHF
abundance: once; v_gene: TRBV11-2; j_gene: TRBJ2-3; d_gene: NA; CDR3nt: TGTGCCAGCAGCCTCCGCGGGGCGTATTCAGATACGCAGTATTTT; CDR3aa: CASSLRGAYSDTQYF
abundance: few; v_gene: TRBV4-1; j_gene: TRBJ2-1; d_gene: TRBD1; CDR3nt: TGCGCCAGCAGCCAAGACCCTGAGGGACAGAAGTTCTTC; CDR3aa: CASSQDPEGQKFF
abundance: NA; v_gene: TRBV11-3; j_gene: TRBJ2-1; d_gene: TRBD2; CDR3nt: TGTGCCAGCAGCAGAGGTAGCGGGAGTAATGAGCAGTTCTTC; CDR3aa: CASSRGSGSNEQFF
abundance: NA; v_gene: TRBV18; j_gene: TRBJ2-5; d_gene: NA; CDR3nt: TGTGCCAGCCAGTATCAAGAGACCCAGTACTTC; CDR3aa: CASQYQETQYF
abundance: NA; v_gene: TRBV19; j_gene: TRBJ1-6; d_gene: TRBD1; CDR3nt: TGTGCCAGTAGTCTAGGACAGGTCAATAATTCACCCCTCCACTTT; CDR3aa: CASSLGQVNNSPLHF
abundance: NA; v_gene: TRBV6-5; j_gene: TRBJ1-5; d_gene: NA; CDR3nt: TGTGCCAGCGGACAGTCCGGTAGCCCCCAGCATTTT; CDR3aa: CASGQSGSPQHF
abundance: NA; v_gene: TRBV27; j_gene: TRBJ1-4; d_gene: NA; CDR3nt: TGTGCCAGCAGTTTATCGGTTCGAGGATCTCGTGAAAAACTGTTTTTT; CDR3aa: CASSLSVRGSREKLFF
abundance: NA; v_gene: TRBV7-6; j_gene: TRBJ2-3; d_gene: TRBD1; CDR3nt: TGTGCCAGCAGCTTAAGACAGGGAGACACAGATACGCAGTATTTT; CDR3aa: CASSLRQGDTDTQYF
abundance: few; v_gene: TRBV7-6; j_gene: TRBJ2-5; d_gene: NA; CDR3nt: TGTGCCAGCAGCCTAACCGGGACAGCGGGAGAGACCCAGTACTTC; CDR3aa: CASSLTGTAGETQYF
abundance: NA; v_gene: TRBV27; j_gene: TRBJ2-2; d_gene: TRBD1; CDR3nt: TGTGCCAGCAGTTTAAAATCCGGGACAGGGGGGCCCGGGGAGCTGTTTTTT; CDR3aa: CASSLKSGTGGPGELFF
abundance: NA; v_gene: TRBV30; j_gene: TRBJ1-2; d_gene: NA; CDR3nt: TGTGCCTGGAGTGTACTTCGGGGCTACACCTTC; CDR3aa: CAWSVLRGYTF
abundance: NA; v_gene: TRBV9; j_gene: TRBJ2-7; d_gene: TRBD2; CDR3nt: TGTGCCAGCAGCGCGGGACTAGCGGGAGGGCCGGAGCAGTACTTC; CDR3aa: CASSAGLAGGPEQYF
abundance: few; v_gene: TRBV21-1; j_gene: TRBJ1-1; d_gene: NA; CDR3nt: TGTGCCAGCAGCTCCCGGAGGGGGCTTACTGAAGCTTTCTTT; CDR3aa: CASSSRRGLTEAFF
abundance: NA; v_gene: TRBV5-1; j_gene: TRBJ2-7; d_gene: TRBD2; CDR3nt: TGCGCCAGCAGCTTGGTGCCTAGCGGGGAGGGGTACGAGCAGTACTTC; CDR3aa: CASSLVPSGEGYEQYF
abundance: NA; v_gene: TRBV6-1; j_gene: TRBJ1-6; d_gene: NA; CDR3nt: TGTGCCAGCCAGGACTCCTATAATTCACCCCTCCACTTT; CDR3aa: CASQDSYNSPLHF
abundance: NA; v_gene: TRBV19; j_gene: TRBJ1-3; d_gene: NA; CDR3nt: TGTGCCAGTAGTATTCTTGGCACCCGCCTGTCTGGAAACACCATATATTTT; CDR3aa: CASSILGTRLSGNTIYF
abundance: NA; v_gene: TRBV28; j_gene: TRBJ1-5; d_gene: NA; CDR3nt: TGTGCCAGCAGTTCCGGGGGGAGCAATCAGCCCCAGCATTTT; CDR3aa: CASSSGGSNQPQHF
abundance: NA; v_gene: TRBV7-9; j_gene: TRBJ1-5; d_gene: NA; CDR3nt: TGTGCCAGCAGCTTAGAATTCAGTCAGCCCCAGCATTTT; CDR3aa: CASSLEFSQPQHF
abundance: NA; v_gene: TRBV28; j_gene: TRBJ2-1; d_gene: NA; CDR3nt: TGTGCCAGCAGACCCCGCCCGAGCTCCTACAATGAGCAGTTCTTC; CDR3aa: CASRPRPSSYNEQFF
abundance: NA; v_gene: TRBV4-2; j_gene: TRBJ1-6; d_gene: TRBD1; CDR3nt: TGTGCCAGCAGCCAGAGGACAGGGGTAGACTCACCCCTCCACTTT; CDR3aa: CASSQRTGVDSPLHF